The clone carrying this TCR beta chain was seen only once. Its antigen is still unknown. This sample stems from a study of cytomegalovirus exposure and HLA in healthy donors. Study-wide background: The 120 validation repertoires, a later analysis reported, used the same platform as the 666 first-cohort repertoires. Study-wide points: It was found in a later analysis that first-cohort TCR clusters tended to co-occur in the 90 to 150 validation repertoires.

TCRdb's table, derived via immunoSEQ multiplex PCR, lists solely in-frame clones and lacks some. The sample lists approximately 160,000 clones, 85% to 90% occurring once. The sample was PBMCs. The clonotype originates from a woman under 30 in good health and CMV-seropositive.

The CDR3 protein is CASSYGAGEGSEAFF. The DNA for the CDR3 is TGTGCCAGCAGTTACGGGGCAGGGGAAGGAAGTGAAGCTTTCTTT. The chain uses TRBV6-6 and TRBJ1-1; D perhaps matches TRBD1 (6 bases). V dropped 2 bases and J dropped 7 bases, with 17 bases sitting between them. This CDR3 is built from 15 residues. Germline loops: CDR1 MNHNY, CDR2 SVGAGI (reference sequence).